These 27 T cell receptor beta chains were sequenced from one sample in a study of T cells after yellow fever vaccination (dated by TCRdb to between 2018 and 2021). Sample treatment or condition, as interpreted from the label and publication: live attenuated yellow fever vaccine strain. The library was built by means of 5' RACE. The data were produced on an Illumina HiSeq 2500. TCRdb reprocessing: public reads trimmed at Q25 with fastp, clones called with MiXCR, in-frame beta chains kept. For every CDR3 protein sequence, its rows merge into one entry that carries the most common genes and DNA. Counted in this sample were fewer than 350,000 distinct CDR3 sequences; about 8.7% of them appeared once. Of the sample, more than 15% is held by the ten largest clones. Sample: PBMCs, taken on the day of the first yellow fever vaccination. Receptors were obtained from a man aged 18-30 years who received the YFV17D yellow fever vaccine.

This clonotype was counted between two and nine times. The chain recombines TRBV10-3 with TRBJ1-5, with a tentative D call TRBD1 (6 bases). Between the trimmed V and J ends, which lost 4 bases and 4 bases, there was a span of 20 bases. Germline values: CDR1 ENHRY, CDR2 SYGVKD. CDR3 length: 17 amino acids. The CDR3 nucleotides are TGTGCCATCAGTGGACAGGCGGAACTAGGGAGTAATCAGCCCCAGCATTTT. It codes for CAISGQAELGSNQPQHF.

CDR3 sequence (DNA): TGTGCCAGCAGCTTGGCCGTCGGACAGGGGGCCGGAGATACGCAGTATTTT. Its translation: CASSLAVGQGAGDTQYF. This chain connects TRBV5-5 to TRBJ2-3; 11 nucleotides agree with TRBD1. The germline gives CDR1 SGHKS, CDR2 YYEKEE (reference sequence). The CDR3 has 17 amino acids. Trimming at V came to 0 bases and at J to 5 bases, leaving 8 bases not matched to a gene. Drawing the rest from reference TRBV5-5 and TRBJ2-3, the complete variable domain is DAGVTQSPTHLIKTRGQQVTLRCSPISGHKSVSWYQQVLGQGPQFIFQYYEKEERGRGNFPDRFSARQFPNYSSELNVNALLLGDSALYLCASSLAVGQGAGDTQYFGPGTRLTVL.

The sample holds a few counts of this clonotype. The chain joins TRBV7-2 to TRBJ2-7; 7 nucleotides line up with TRBD2. Trimming at V came to 4 bases and at J to 1 base, leaving 4 bases not matched to a gene. The CDR3 is 14 amino acids. CDR1 and CDR2 (germline): SGHTA, FQGNSA. CDR3 coding DNA: TGTGCCAGCAGCTCGAGCGGGGCTTCCTACGAGCAGTACTTC. Translating gives CASSSSGASYEQYF.

CDR3 coding DNA: TGCGCCAGCAGCTTGGACGTTGGCAGGGTCGCTTTCTTT. It specifies CASSLDVGRVAFF. This chain connects TRBV5-1 to TRBJ1-1, with D perhaps TRBD1 (5 bases). The CDR3 runs 13 residues. Germline-derived CDR1 and CDR2 are SGHRS and YFSETQ. The germline V and J ends were trimmed by 0 bases and 11 bases, with 14 bases remaining between them.

This clonotype has only a few counts. The V and J genes are TRBV19 and TRBJ2-1, with 11 bases aligning to TRBD1. Germline CDR1 and CDR2: LNHDA and SQIVND (reference sequence). Germline trimming cut 4 bases from V and 5 bases from J; bases unmatched to any gene: 7. This CDR3 contains 16 residues. The CDR3 is CASSRNGQGAHNEQFF. DNA for the CDR3: TGTGCCAGTAGTAGGAACGGACAGGGGGCCCACAATGAGCAGTTCTTC. Complete variable domain (other parts from reference TRBV19 and TRBJ2-1): DGGITQSPKYLFRKEGQNVTLSCEQNLNHDAMYWYRQDPGQGLRLIYYSQIVNDFQKGDIAEGYSVSREKKESFPLTVTSAQKNPTAFYLCASSRNGQGAHNEQFFGPGTRLTVL.

This clonotype has a handful of counts. The chain combines TRBV6-5 with TRBJ1-6, with D uncertain. The CDR3 has 17 amino acids. V was pared by 2 bases and J by 0 bases, with 11 bases between. Germline CDR1 reads MNHEY; CDR2 reads SVGAGI. Here the CDR3 DNA reads TGTGCCAGCAGTTACGACACTTCGAGCTCCTATAATTCACCCCTCCACTTT. Translating gives CASSYDTSSSYNSPLHF.

The rearrangement joins TRBV9 to TRBJ2-2, with D perhaps being TRBD1 or TRBD2 (6 bases each). The CDR3 totals 16 residues. With 5 bases removed from V and 5 bases from J, the gap between germline ends came to 19 bases. The V gene's germline CDR1 is SGDLS and CDR2 YYNGEE. CDR3 in amino acids: CASRPSQRGETGELFF. In nucleotides, the CDR3 is TGTGCCAGCAGACCCTCTCAGAGGGGGGAGACCGGGGAGCTGTTTTTT. Combining the CDR3 with reference TRBV9 and TRBJ2-2 gives the whole variable domain DSGVTQTPKHLITATGQRVTLRCSPRSGDLSVYWYQQSLDQGLQFLIQYYNGEERAKGNILERFSAQQFPDLHSELNLSSLELGDSALYFCASRPSQRGETGELFFGEGSRLTVL.

V usage is TRBV10-3 and J usage is TRBJ2-1, with D perhaps being TRBD1 or TRBD2 (5 bases each). The CDR3 spans 17 residues. Trimming shortened V by 0 bases and J by 6 bases, and 18 bases separated the two germline ends. CDR1 ENHRY and CDR2 SYGVKD come from the germline V gene. DNA for the CDR3: TGTGCCATCAGTGAGTCTCGAGAGACAGAGGGCTTCAATGAGCAGTTCTTC. This translates into CAISESRETEGFNEQFF.

Many counts were recorded for this clonotype. Here the CDR3 reads CSVRGTENTEAFF. CDR3 in DNA: TGCAGCGTCCGCGGGACGGAGAACACTGAAGCTTTCTTT. This sequence joins TRBV29-1 and TRBJ1-1; D is perhaps TRBD1 (5 bases). The CDR3 length is 13 residues. Germline V CDR1 and CDR2: SQVTM, ANQGSEA. V was pared by 6 bases and J by 1 base, with 12 bases between.

The rearrangement links TRBV20-1 to TRBJ2-5; TRBD2 matches 7 bases. The CDR3 totals 13 residues. Looked up from germline, CDR1 is DFQATT and CDR2 is SNEGSKA (reference sequence). After removal of 5 bases from V and 5 bases from J, the junction contained 8 bases not matched to a gene. The CDR3 coding sequence is TGCAGTGCTTCCAGGACTAGTAGGGAGACCCAGTACTTC. It is translated as CSASRTSRETQYF.

The chain carries TRBV19 and TRBJ2-7; D uncertain. The CDR3 extends over 12 amino acids. Germline V gene lookup returns CDR1 LNHDA and CDR2 SQIVND (reference sequence). Trimming removed 5 bases at V and 6 bases at J, with 11 bases between. DNA for the CDR3: TGTGCCAGTAGTCCTGACGGTGGCGAGCAGTACGTC. This encodes CASSPDGGEQYV.

This clonotype was observed many times. The chain combines TRBV5-6 with TRBJ2-1; D is perhaps TRBD1 (6 bases). Trimming pared 4 bases from V and 8 bases from J, leaving 10 bases between. CDR3 length: 12 amino acids. Germline CDR1 is SGHDT and CDR2 is YYEEEE. The CDR3, as DNA: TGTGCCAGCAGCACCCAGGGGTATGAGCAGTTCTTC. Encoded protein: CASSTQGYEQFF.

This clonotype was found a few times. This chain uses TRBV5-1 with TRBJ2-2; a weak D match, TRBD2 (6 bases). Trimming took 4 bases from V and 6 from J, leaving 10 bases between them. This CDR3 is built from 13 residues. Germline CDR1 reads SGHRS; CDR2 reads YFSETQ. In DNA, the CDR3 is TGCGCCAGCAGCCCGGGAGCCGCCGGGGAGCTGTTTTTT. It yields the protein CASSPGAAGELFF.

This chain uses TRBV7-9 with TRBJ2-7; perhaps TRBD1 as D (5 bases). V was clipped by 5 bases and J by 7 bases, with 12 bases between them. The CDR3 consists of 12 residues. Germline V CDR1 and CDR2: SEHNR, FQNEAQ (reference sequence). CDR3 coding DNA: TGTGCCAGCAGCCAGGGTGGGCATGAGCAGTACGTC. Translated, it gives CASSQGGHEQYV.

The table lists this clonotype with a count of one. One junction end disagrees with the germline gene, perhaps due to a read error. The chain recombines TRBV19 with TRBJ2-7; 10 bases are shared with TRBD1. The length of the CDR3 is 15 residues. Germline CDR1 reads LNHDA; CDR2 reads SQIVND (reference sequence). The CDR3 nucleotides are TGTGCCAGTAGTGTCCCGGGACAGGGGACCTACGAGCGGTACTTC. Protein sequence: CASSVPGQGTYERYF.

This clonotype was picked up many times. V is TRBV5-1 and J is TRBJ2-3; the D is unclear. Germline V gene lookup returns CDR1 SGHRS and CDR2 YFSETQ. V shed 3 bases and J shed 6 bases, with 11 bases lying between them. CDR3 size: 13 residues. CDR3 sequence (DNA): TGCGCCAGCAGCTCCAACGCTCAGGATACGCAGTATTTT. It encodes CASSSNAQDTQYF.

This clonotype has just a few counts. The rearrangement uses TRBV7-8 and TRBJ2-5; 13 bases are shared with TRBD2. The CDR3 length is 18 residues. Germline V gene data show CDR1 as SGHVS and CDR2 as FQNEAQ. Trimming removed 4 bases from V and 5 bases from J; junction bases left unmatched: 13. This CDR3 is CASSSPPTSGGARETQYF. In nucleotides, the CDR3 is TGTGCCAGCAGCTCTCCCCCCACTAGCGGGGGGGCTCGGGAGACCCAGTACTTC.

This clonotype was counted only a few times. This chain links TRBV4-3 with TRBJ2-7; D may be TRBD1 (5 bases). V gave up 3 bases and J gave up 0 bases, with 18 bases separating them. This CDR3 region has 17 residues. CDR1 LGHNA and CDR2 YSLEER come from the germline V gene. This CDR3 is CASSHSKGKGSSYEQYF. The CDR3 DNA reads as TGCGCCAGCAGCCACTCAAAGGGGAAGGGAAGCTCCTACGAGCAGTACTTC.

CDR3 sequence reads: CASSESGGYYEQYV. In DNA form, the CDR3 reads TGTGCCAGCAGTGAATCGGGGGGGTACTACGAGCAGTACGTC. This chain connects TRBV2 to TRBJ2-7, with 8 bases fitting TRBD2. This CDR3 is built from 14 residues. Losses at the gene ends were 2 bases for V and 3 bases for J; bases not matched to a gene: 3. Germline CDR1 is SNHLY and CDR2 is FYNNEI.

This clonotype was recorded a few times. This sequence joins TRBV7-2 and TRBJ2-3, with TRBD2 matching 13 bases. The CDR3 covers 17 residues. Germline trimming cut 2 bases from V and 4 bases from J; bases unmatched to any gene: 6. Per germline, CDR1 SGHTA and CDR2 FQGNSA. CDR3 loop: CASSLPTSGGASDTQYF. CDR3 DNA sequence: TGTGCCAGCAGCTTACCAACTAGCGGGGGGGCGTCAGATACGCAGTATTTT. The entire variable domain, with the rest obtained from reference TRBV7-2 and TRBJ2-3, is as follows: GAGVSQSPSNKVTEKGKDVELRCDPISGHTALYWYRQSLGQGLEFLIYFQGNSAPDKSGLPSDRFSAERTGGSVSTLTIQRTQQEDSAVYLCASSLPTSGGASDTQYFGPGTRLTVL.

V gene TRBV6-5 combines with J gene TRBJ1-5; unclear D gene. Trimming took off 2 bases at V and 4 bases at J, with 12 bases between the two ends. Germline loops: CDR1 MNHEY, CDR2 SVGAGI. The CDR3 has 15 residues. The CDR3 DNA sequence: TGTGCCAGCAGTTACGACCCCTCGGGGAATCAGCCCCAGCATTTT. Residues: CASSYDPSGNQPQHF.

In its sample, this clonotype was seen a few times. CDR3 residues: CASLGTGGTEAFF. In DNA, the CDR3 is TGTGCCAGCCTAGGGACAGGGGGAACTGAAGCTTTCTTT. V usage is TRBV7-9 and J usage is TRBJ1-1, with 11 bases aligning to TRBD1. The V gene end was trimmed by 8 bases and the J gene end by 5 bases; junction bases not matched to a gene: 4. Germline V CDR1 and CDR2: SEHNR, FQNEAQ (reference sequence). The CDR3 is made up of 13 amino acids.

This clonotype has a handful of counts. The CDR3 region is CASSSTSGDGETQYF. The CDR3 nucleotides are TGTGCCAGCAGCTCGACTAGCGGGGACGGCGAGACCCAGTACTTC. V and J are TRBV7-3 and TRBJ2-5; 11 bases line up with TRBD2. Germline V gives CDR1 SGHTA, CDR2 FQGTGA. This CDR3 comprises 15 residues. Trimming cost V 4 bases and J 5 bases; bases outside gene matches: 6.

The gene calls are TRBV12-3 or TRBV12-4 and TRBJ2-5; tentative D call: TRBD1 (6 bases). The CDR3 loop spans 14 amino acids. V dropped 6 bases and J dropped 2 bases, with 13 bases sitting between them. The CDR3 region has the DNA TGTGCCAGCAGGCCAACAGGGAATCAAGAGACCCAGTACTTC. This codes for CASRPTGNQETQYF.

This clonotype has a handful of counts. V usage is TRBV24-1 and J usage is TRBJ2-3; tentative D call: TRBD1 (5 bases). V shed 9 bases and J shed 2 bases, with 11 bases lying between them. Per germline, CDR1 KGHDR and CDR2 SFDVKD. The CDR3 consists of 13 residues. As DNA, the CDR3 is TGTGCCACCGGGGCTCTGCACACAGATACGCAGTATTTT. It is translated as CATGALHTDTQYF.

The gene calls are TRBV9 and TRBJ2-3; maybe TRBD2 (7 bases). V lost 7 bases and J 4 bases, leaving 16 bases between the germline ends. The CDR3 is 14 residues long. Germline V CDR1 and CDR2: SGDLS, YYNGEE. The CDR3 sequence is CASQGGGRSDTQYF. CDR3 in DNA: TGTGCCAGCCAAGGGGGGGGCCGCTCAGATACGCAGTATTTT.

The chain combines TRBV7-6 with TRBJ2-7; 7 nucleotides align to TRBD1. The germline gives CDR1 SGHVS, CDR2 FNYEAQ. The CDR3 consists of 14 residues. The V gene end was trimmed by 1 base and the J gene end by 2 bases; junction bases not matched to a gene: 2. The CDR3 here is CASSLGGQTYEQYF. CDR3 in DNA: TGTGCCAGCAGCTTAGGGGGACAGACCTACGAGCAGTACTTC.